The sequence of this T cell receptor beta chain was determined in a study of T cell responses to AZD1222 COVID-19 vaccine (dated by TCRdb to the early 2020s). About the study as a whole: AZD1222 recipients with second doses at about 4 weeks or about 12 weeks were pooled, because spike-specific TCR depth and breadth did not differ between schedules. Enrollment into the trials was organized by age into subgroups of 18-55, 56-69 and 70-plus years, and those subgroups contained roughly 160, 29 and 62 TCR-sequenced participants, respectively. A total of under 250 trial participants underwent TCR sequencing, of whom approximately 200 had received two doses of AZD1222 and 26 had received two doses of the MenACWY control vaccine.

The CDR3 regions of human TCRbeta chains were subjected to immunosequencing. The study's own analysis went as follows. TCRs in the repertoires were matched against a reference library of SARS-CoV-2-specific TCRs that had been generated with the MIRA antigen-specificity platform. Breadth was defined as the fraction of unique TCRs that were SARS-CoV-2-associated, and depth was defined as the fraction of total T cells that were SARS-CoV-2-associated. Using the MIRA data, each spike-specific TCR was mapped to the spike region that the TCR reacts to and placed in a CD4 or CD8 class. Log10-transformed breadth and depth values were compared by one-way ANOVA with Sidak's multiple comparisons tests. TCRdb took this table from immuneACCESS and kept in-frame rearrangements with V and J called. Such tables lack part of the clones; where checked against another copy, unresolved V genes explain under half of the gap, and the rest is unexplained. The V and J calls and clone size are taken from that table; D and trimming were inferred from the DNA. This sample is represented by about 130,000 clones; 88% of them were singletons. The top ten constitute around 5.6% of the sample.

About this clone itself: The clone's antigen remains unknown. Per-base qualities were not stored, and no clone one base away is much larger.

General findings and caveats noted by the study authors: Spike-specific TCR breadth and depth rose significantly after two AZD1222 doses compared with day 0 and with MenACWY recipients. Most participants were white British and females outnumbered males, and the authors suggested that clonal diversity may have been underestimated. In the small 56-69-year group, the increase in depth fell short of significance, most likely because of low power. Because no day 14 peak-response samples were available, repertoires were characterized only after the peak T cell response. Conclusions about previously exposed vaccinees are limited, since just five to seven AZD1222 recipients were seropositive for SARS-CoV-2 at baseline. Reportedly, close to half of the unique spike-specific TCRs recognized epitopes lying outside the regions that are mutated in the B.1.351 and B.1.1.7 variants. The whole spike protein was spanned by vaccine-associated CD4 TCRs, and dominant responses were seen in regions 160-218 and 743-854.

What the time point label conveys for this sample: baseline before first vaccination. Vaccinee samples came from UK trials COV001 and COV002, including a single-blind randomized controlled phase 2/3 trial of AZD1222 (ChAdOx1 nCoV-19) in healthy adults. For TCRbeta chain sequencing, PBMC samples were collected from trial participants at day 0 and at day 28 after the second dose. The CDR1 and CDR2 encoded by the germline V gene are MDHEN and SYDVKM. V drops 2 bases and J drops 4 bases, leaving 10 bases in between. Its CDR3 holds 14 amino acids, cysteine through phenylalanine. The retained sequence is limited to the CDR3, 42 bases, with the frame set at the first base.

This specimen consisted of peripheral blood, obtained on day 0 of AZD1222 vaccination. Here the chain combines TRBV28 and TRBJ2-3; no D segment can be confidently identified. The clonotype comes from an adult in good health. The bases are TGTGCCAGCAGTTTACCGATAAGGGCAGATACGCAGTATTTT. The resulting protein is CASSLPIRADTQYF. The full variable domain, completed from the reference TRBV28 and TRBJ2-3 proteins outside the CDR3, reads DVKVTQSSRYLVKRTGEKVFLECVQDMDHENMFWYRQDPGLGLRLIYFSYDVKMKEKGDIPEGYSVSREKKERFSLILESASTNQTSMYLCASSLPIRADTQYFGPGTRLTVL.